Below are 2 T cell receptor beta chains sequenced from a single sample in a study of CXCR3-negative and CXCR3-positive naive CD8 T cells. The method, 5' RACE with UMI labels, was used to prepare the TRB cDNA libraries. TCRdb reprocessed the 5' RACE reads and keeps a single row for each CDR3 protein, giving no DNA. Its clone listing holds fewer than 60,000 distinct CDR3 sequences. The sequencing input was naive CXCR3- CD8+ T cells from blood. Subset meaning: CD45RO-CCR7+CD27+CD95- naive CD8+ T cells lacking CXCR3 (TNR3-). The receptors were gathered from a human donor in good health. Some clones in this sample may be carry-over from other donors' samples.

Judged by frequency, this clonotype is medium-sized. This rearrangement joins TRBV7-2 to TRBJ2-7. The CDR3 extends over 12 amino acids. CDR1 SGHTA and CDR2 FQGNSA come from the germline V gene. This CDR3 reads CASSLGTYEQYF.

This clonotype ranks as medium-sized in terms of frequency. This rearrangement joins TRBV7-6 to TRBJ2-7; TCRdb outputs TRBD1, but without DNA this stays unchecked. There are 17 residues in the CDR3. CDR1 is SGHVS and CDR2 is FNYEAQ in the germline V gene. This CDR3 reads CAKETPRGAHGTYEQYF.